The clone carrying this T cell receptor (beta chain) has a handful of counts. The data were taken from a study of beta chain features in type 1 diabetes. Study summary: Analysis included over 100,000,000 sorted cells drawn from all samples.

Populations isolated by sorting all had purity greater than 95%. All of the isolated RNA was reverse transcribed, so expressed TCRB transcripts were sequenced. The data were produced by immunoSEQ multiplex PCR, yet TCRdb's version contains in-frame clones alone and is incomplete. The data contain approximately 250,000 clones, 14% of them singletons. The CDR3 consists of 17 residues. V was shortened by 1 base and J by 5 bases, with 17 bases between the two germline ends. Germline CDR1 is KGHSH and CDR2 is LQKENI. The clonotype originates from a woman aged 40 to 50 in good health. The rearrangement links TRBV18 to TRBJ2-2; possibly TRBD1 for D (5 bases). Sequencing was carried out using naive CD4+ T cells from blood. CDR3 region: CASSPQQGWTETGELFF. The CDR3 region has the DNA TGTGCCAGCTCACCACAGCAGGGTTGGACGGAAACCGGGGAGCTGTTTTTT.